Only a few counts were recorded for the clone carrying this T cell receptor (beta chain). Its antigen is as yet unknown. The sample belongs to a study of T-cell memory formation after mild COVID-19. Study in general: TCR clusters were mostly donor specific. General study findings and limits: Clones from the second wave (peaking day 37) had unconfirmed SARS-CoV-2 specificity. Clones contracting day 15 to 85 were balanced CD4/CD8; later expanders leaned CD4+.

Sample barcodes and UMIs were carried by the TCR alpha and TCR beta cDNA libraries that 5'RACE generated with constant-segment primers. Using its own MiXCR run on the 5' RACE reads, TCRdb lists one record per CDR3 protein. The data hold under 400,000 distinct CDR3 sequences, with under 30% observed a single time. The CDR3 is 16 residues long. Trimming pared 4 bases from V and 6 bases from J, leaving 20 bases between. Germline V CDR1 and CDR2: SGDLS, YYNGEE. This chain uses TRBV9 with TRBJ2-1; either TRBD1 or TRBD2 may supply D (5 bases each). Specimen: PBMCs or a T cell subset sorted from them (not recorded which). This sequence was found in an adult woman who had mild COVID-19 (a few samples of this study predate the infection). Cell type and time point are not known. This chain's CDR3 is CASSTRSGLGGNEQFF. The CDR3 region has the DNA TGTGCCAGCAGCACACGTTCGGGGCTTGGGGGCAATGAGCAGTTCTTC.